This T cell receptor (beta chain) stems from a study of early stage breast cancer tumors. At the level of the study: Under 10 ER+/PR+/HER2- tumors were invasive ductal; a few were invasive lobular.

Study-wide findings and caveats: In about 90% of the 16 patients, blood comparison separated tumor from normal breast. Compared with adjacent normal breast tissue, tumors showed approximately 2.5-fold greater T cell density and higher clonality. Most shared enriched TCRB sequences were commonly generated ones.

Germline V gene sequence: CDR1 LNHDA, CDR2 SQIVND (reference sequence). The V gene lost 5 bases and the J gene lost 3 bases, with 4 bases spanning the gap. CDR3 length equals 11 residues. Details on this clone: The antigen is undetermined.

Here immunoSEQ multiplex PCR was the method, and the copy in TCRdb shows in-frame clones only, minus some. The sample holds 60,000 to 80,000 clones, 65% to 80% seen once. The chain carries TRBV19 and TRBJ1-1, with no clear D. The sample taken for sequencing was blood. This sequence was found in a person in their sixties or seventies with breast cancer. CDR3 amino acids: CASSGYTEAFF. CDR3 DNA: TGTGCCAGTAGTGGGTACACTGAAGCTTTCTTT.